This record covers a single TCR beta chain. This sample was taken from a study of shared clonotypes between healthy human individuals. The table came from immunoSEQ multiplex PCR; TCRdb's copy has only in-frame clones and leaves some out. Of under 2.5 million clones listed, 85% to 95% are singletons. V was clipped by 2 bases and J by 1 base; unmatched bases: 1. There are 14 residues in the CDR3. Germline V gene lookup returns CDR1 ENHRY and CDR2 SYGVKD. The sequence derives from a man aged 18 to 35 in good health. Some clones in this sample may be carry-over from other donors' samples. Sequencing input: naive CD4+ T cells from PBMCs. The subset denotes: CD45RA+ positively selected. V and J are TRBV10-3 and TRBJ1-1; 7 bases are a match to TRBD1. The CDR3 nucleotides read TGTGCCATCAGTGAGGGACAGGAGAACACTGAAGCTTTCTTT. Translating gives CAISEGQENTEAFF.